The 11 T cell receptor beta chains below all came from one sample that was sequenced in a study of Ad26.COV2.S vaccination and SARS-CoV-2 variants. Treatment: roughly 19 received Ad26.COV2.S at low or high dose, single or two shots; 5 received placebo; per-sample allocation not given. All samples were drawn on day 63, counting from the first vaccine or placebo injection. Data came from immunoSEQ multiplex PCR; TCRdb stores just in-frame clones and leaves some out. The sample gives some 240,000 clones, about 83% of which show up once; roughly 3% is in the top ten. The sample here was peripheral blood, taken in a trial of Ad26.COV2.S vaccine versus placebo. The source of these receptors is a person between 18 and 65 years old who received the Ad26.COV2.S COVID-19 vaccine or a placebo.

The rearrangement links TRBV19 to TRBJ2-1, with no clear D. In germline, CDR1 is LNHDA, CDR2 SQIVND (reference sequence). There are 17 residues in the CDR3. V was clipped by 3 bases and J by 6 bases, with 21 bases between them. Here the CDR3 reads CASSIPLLRSGSNEQFF. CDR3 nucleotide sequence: TGTGCCAGTAGTATCCCCTTGTTGAGGTCAGGTAGCAATGAGCAGTTCTTC.

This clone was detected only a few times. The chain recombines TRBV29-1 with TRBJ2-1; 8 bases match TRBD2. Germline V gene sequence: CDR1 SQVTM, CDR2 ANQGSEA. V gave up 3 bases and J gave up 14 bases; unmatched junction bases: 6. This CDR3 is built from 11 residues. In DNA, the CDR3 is TGCAGCGTTGATCGGACTAGCTGGGAGTTCTTC. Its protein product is CSVDRTSWEFF.

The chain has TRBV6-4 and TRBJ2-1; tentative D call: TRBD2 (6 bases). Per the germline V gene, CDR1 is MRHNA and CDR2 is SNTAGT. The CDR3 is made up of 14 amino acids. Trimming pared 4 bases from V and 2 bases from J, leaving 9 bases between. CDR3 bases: TGTGCCAGCAGTGCCGGGGAGGCCTACAATGAGCAGTTCTTC. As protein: CASSAGEAYNEQFF.

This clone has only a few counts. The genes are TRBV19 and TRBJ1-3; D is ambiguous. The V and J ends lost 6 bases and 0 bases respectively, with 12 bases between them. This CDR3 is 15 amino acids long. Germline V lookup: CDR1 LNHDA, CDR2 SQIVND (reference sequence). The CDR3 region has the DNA TGTGCCAGTAGGGTAGGGTCGAGCTCTGGAAACACCATATATTTT. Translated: CASRVGSSSGNTIYF.

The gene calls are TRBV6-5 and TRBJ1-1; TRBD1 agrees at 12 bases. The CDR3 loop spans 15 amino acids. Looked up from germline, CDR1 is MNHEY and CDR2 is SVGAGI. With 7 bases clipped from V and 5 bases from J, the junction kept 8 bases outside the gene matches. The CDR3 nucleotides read TGTGCCAGCACCGGGACAGGGGGCACAGAGACTGAAGCTTTCTTT. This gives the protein CASTGTGGTETEAFF.

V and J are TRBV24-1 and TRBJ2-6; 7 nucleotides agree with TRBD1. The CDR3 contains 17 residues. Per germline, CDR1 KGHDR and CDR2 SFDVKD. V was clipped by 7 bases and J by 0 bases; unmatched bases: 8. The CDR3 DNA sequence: TGTGCCACCAGGCCGGGACAGACTAACTCTGGGGCCAACGTCCTGACTTTC. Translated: CATRPGQTNSGANVLTF.

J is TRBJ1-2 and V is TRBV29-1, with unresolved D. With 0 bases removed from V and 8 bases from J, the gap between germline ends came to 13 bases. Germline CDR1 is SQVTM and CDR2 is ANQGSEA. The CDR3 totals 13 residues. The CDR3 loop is CSVEDRIFEGYTF. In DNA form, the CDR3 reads TGCAGCGTTGAAGATCGTATTTTCGAGGGCTACACCTTC.

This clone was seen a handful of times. CDR3 nucleotide sequence: TGTGCCAGCAGCCGGGACGGGGTGGCGAACGAGCAGTTCTTC. Its protein product is CASSRDGVANEQFF. The chain couples TRBV9 to TRBJ2-1; D is possibly TRBD1 or TRBD2 (5 bases each). This CDR3 is 14 amino acids long. The V end lost 4 bases, the J end lost 10 bases, and 18 bases lay between the germline ends. Germline loops: CDR1 SGDLS, CDR2 YYNGEE.

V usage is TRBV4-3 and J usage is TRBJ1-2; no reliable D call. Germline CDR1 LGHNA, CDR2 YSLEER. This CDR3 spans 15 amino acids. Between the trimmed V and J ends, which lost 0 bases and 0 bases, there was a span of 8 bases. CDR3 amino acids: CASSQDFKSNYGYTF. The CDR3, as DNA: TGCGCCAGCAGCCAAGATTTTAAGTCTAACTATGGCTACACCTTC.

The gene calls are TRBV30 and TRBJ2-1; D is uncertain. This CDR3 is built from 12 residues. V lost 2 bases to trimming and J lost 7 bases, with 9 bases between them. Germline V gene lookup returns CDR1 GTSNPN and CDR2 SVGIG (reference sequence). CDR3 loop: CAWSLIGNEQFF. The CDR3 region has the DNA TGTGCCTGGAGTCTAATCGGTAATGAGCAGTTCTTC.

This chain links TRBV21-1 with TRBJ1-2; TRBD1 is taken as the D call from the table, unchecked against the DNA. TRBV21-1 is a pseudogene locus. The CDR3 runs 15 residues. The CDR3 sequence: CASSKEKGTCYGYTF. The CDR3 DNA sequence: TGTGCTAGCAGCAAAGAGAAGGGGACATGCTATGGCTACACCTTC.